This T cell receptor (beta chain) derives from a study of shared clonotypes between healthy human individuals. General study findings and limits: Clonotypes which were not shared had lower generation probabilities than clonotypes that all four donors shared.

As for this clone: Antigen unknown.

Naive CD8 populations comprised CD45RO-negative cells positively selected for CCR7, excluding terminally differentiated effector memory CD45RA+ cells. Germline lookup yields CDR1 LGHNA and CDR2 YSLEER. V lost 0 bases and J 3 bases, leaving 12 bases between the germline ends. This CDR3 has 16 amino acids. This was a deep-level run. Generated by immunoSEQ multiplex PCR, the TCRdb table keeps only in-frame clones and is missing some. The sample lists roughly 2.1 million clones, 90% to 95% occurring once. Source material: naive CD8+ T cells from PBMCs. This sequence joins TRBV4-3 and TRBJ2-1; tentative D call: TRBD2 (6 bases). The receptor was derived from a man aged 18 to 29 in good health. Some clones in this sample may be carry-over from other donors' samples. The CDR3 sequence: CASSQDLGDFYNEQFF. The CDR3, as DNA: TGCGCCAGCAGCCAAGATCTCGGGGACTTCTACAATGAGCAGTTCTTC.